A single sample is the source of the 11 T cell receptor beta chains below, sequenced in a study of blood T cell repertoires in COVID-19. The data were produced by immunoSEQ multiplex PCR, yet TCRdb's version contains in-frame clones alone and is incomplete. The top ten clones hold 3% of a sample with hundreds of thousands of clones, over 75% of them seen once. The sample consisted of PBMCs or T cells enriched from blood (not recorded which). These receptors were collected from a young woman who had recovered from COVID-19.

The chain recombines TRBV5-8 with TRBJ1-5; D unclear. The CDR3 runs 12 residues. V dropped 4 bases and J dropped 9 bases, with 11 bases sitting between them. Germline-derived CDR1 and CDR2 are SGHTS and YDEGEE. CDR3 bases: TGTGCCAGCAGCATTGAGGAGGTGCCCCAGCATTTT. Encoded protein: CASSIEEVPQHF. The whole variable domain, filled in from reference TRBV5-8 and TRBJ1-5, reads EAGVTQSPTHLIKTRGQQATLRCSPISGHTSVYWYQQALGLGLQFLLWYDEGEERNRGNFPPRFSGRQFPNYSSELNVNALELEDSALYLCASSIEEVPQHFGDGTRLSIL.

This clone was seen only once. The rearrangement uses TRBV5-6 and TRBJ2-1; the match to TRBD1 covers 8 bases. Germline V lookup: CDR1 SGHDT, CDR2 YYEEEE. The CDR3 is 16 residues long. V lost 0 bases to trimming and J lost 5 bases; unmatched junction nucleotides: 7. The CDR3 nucleotides are TGTGCCAGCAGCTTGGCGAGACAGGGGTCGAACAATGAGCAGTTCTTC. This gives the protein CASSLARQGSNNEQFF.

The chain employs TRBV5-1 and TRBJ1-1, with D tentatively TRBD1 (5 bases). V lost 2 bases, J lost 1 base, and 6 bases lay in between. CDR3 size: 13 residues. Germline CDR1 SGHRS, CDR2 YFSETQ. CDR3 in amino acids: CASSLGENTEAFF. The CDR3 region has the DNA TGCGCCAGCAGCTTAGGGGAGAACACTGAAGCTTTCTTT.

The CDR3 DNA reads TGTGCCAGCAGTTTCCGGCAGGGTCCCTTCAACTATGGCTACACCTTC. Translating gives CASSFRQGPFNYGYTF. The chain is built from TRBV27 and TRBJ1-2; D possibly corresponds to TRBD1 (5 bases). Deletions cut 3 bases from V and 2 bases from J, with 16 bases between. The germline CDR1 and CDR2 sequences are MNHEY and SMNVEV (reference sequence). This CDR3 comprises 16 residues.

This chain connects TRBV7-9 to TRBJ1-1; no clear D. The CDR3 has 12 amino acids. Looked up from germline, CDR1 is SEHNR and CDR2 is FQNEAQ (reference sequence). V was pared by 3 bases and J by 8 bases, with 10 bases between. Here the CDR3 reads CASSFLSEEAFF. The CDR3 DNA reads as TGTGCCAGCAGCTTTTTATCAGAAGAAGCTTTCTTT.

A single count supports this clone. V is TRBV5-8 and J is TRBJ2-1; perhaps TRBD1 as D (6 bases). V lost 6 bases to trimming and J lost 6 bases, with 13 bases between them. This CDR3 is 13 amino acids long. Per germline, CDR1 SGHTS and CDR2 YDEGEE. The CDR3 region is CASKQGVGNEQFF. CDR3 nucleotide sequence: TGTGCCAGCAAACAGGGCGTCGGCAATGAGCAGTTCTTC. Full variable domain (remainder filled in from reference TRBV5-8 and TRBJ2-1): EAGVTQSPTHLIKTRGQQATLRCSPISGHTSVYWYQQALGLGLQFLLWYDEGEERNRGNFPPRFSGRQFPNYSSELNVNALELEDSALYLCASKQGVGNEQFFGPGTRLTVL.

The genes are TRBV27 and TRBJ1-2; 7 bases align to TRBD1. Looked up from germline, CDR1 is MNHEY and CDR2 is SMNVEV (reference sequence). J was trimmed by 4 bases and V by 2 bases; bases with no gene match: 4. The CDR3 length is 14 residues. The chain's CDR3 is CASSLKGASYGYTF. DNA of the CDR3: TGTGCCAGCAGTTTAAAGGGGGCAAGCTATGGCTACACCTTC.

This chain joins TRBV2 and TRBJ2-7; D call uncertain. V was pared by 6 bases and J by 2 bases, with 17 bases between. Germline CDR1 is SNHLY and CDR2 is FYNNEI. The CDR3 spans 15 residues. Here the CDR3 DNA reads TGTGCCAGCAGGGGTACAAACAGAGCCACCTACGAGCAGTACTTC. As protein: CASRGTNRATYEQYF.

The chain has TRBV2 and TRBJ1-1, with 12 bases lining up with TRBD1. CDR3 size: 17 residues. V gave up 6 bases and J gave up 3 bases; unmatched junction bases: 11. Germline CDR1 and CDR2: SNHLY and FYNNEI. In nucleotides, the CDR3 is TGTGCCAGCAGATACCCCGGGACAGGGGGCTCCCACACTGAAGCTTTCTTT. Residues: CASRYPGTGGSHTEAFF.

This sequence joins TRBV14 and TRBJ1-1; TRBD1 matches 9 bases. J lost 0 bases, V lost 2 bases, and 7 bases had no gene match. Per the germline V gene, CDR1 is SGHDN and CDR2 is FVKESK. The CDR3 is 17 residues long. CDR3 sequence (DNA): TGTGCCAGCAGCCAACTGGGCGGGACAGGGCTGAACACTGAAGCTTTCTTT. It codes for CASSQLGGTGLNTEAFF.

The chain uses TRBV20-1 and TRBJ1-3; no clear D. Per germline, CDR1 DFQATT and CDR2 SNEGSKA (reference sequence). Trimming took 3 bases from V and 0 from J, leaving 12 bases between them. This CDR3 spans 15 amino acids. CDR3 sequence (DNA): TGCAGTGCTAGTCCCAGGTTTCCCTCTGGAAACACCATATATTTT. Its translation: CSASPRFPSGNTIYF.